One TCR beta chain is described in this entry. Its antigen is not yet known. No per-base quality is available; no much larger clone lies one base away. The sample belongs to a study of blood T cell repertoires in COVID-19 (TCRdb year 2020). For the study in its entirety: The collaborator samples originated in the United States, Italy and Spain and spanned the acute and convalescent phases of COVID-19. The material from the prospective study consisted of cDNA or gDNA derived from T cells, B-cell-depleted T cells, or PBMCs. The dataset comprised deeply sampled blood TCRbeta repertoires from subjects exposed to, actively infected with, or recovered from COVID-19. A freely available public database, intended as a resource for researchers studying the immune response to SARS-CoV-2, is where the repertoires were released. The samples were drawn from two sources: the first 160 participants of the ongoing ImmuneRACE study, and over 950 subjects contributed by 6 global collaborators. The sample metadata nearly always contained a de-identified subject ID, COVID-19 status, age in years and sex. Where available, HLA class I and class II types were taken from metadata supplied by the sample provider and were not determined by assay-based typing. Results the study describes overall, beyond this receptor: The quantity of clinical and demographic metadata differed by source and by participant and was supplied without curation.

The CDR3 sequence holds 11 residues, the cysteine and phenylalanine included. The read is trimmed to its CDR3 DNA, 33 bases read in frame from base 1. V is pruned by 7 bases and J by 9 bases, leaving 8 bases of the junction without a gene match. CDR1 SQVTM and CDR2 ANQGSEA were looked up in the germline V gene. Each collaborating institution followed its own protocols to collect whole blood in K2EDTA tubes. For TCRbeta analysis, collaborators shipped samples in one of three forms: frozen whole blood, isolated PBMCs, or DNA extracted from either of those sample types. The immunoSEQ Assay, a bias-controlled multiplex PCR, was used to amplify TCRbeta CDR3 regions from genomic DNA. In the paper's pipeline: The number of nucleated cells in each sample was estimated from the amplification of reference gene primers within the assay. To quantify the absolute abundance of each unique TCRbeta CDR3 rearrangement, sequence reads were collapsed and filtered. For each sample, productive Simpson clonality was calculated as the square root of Simpson's diversity index across productive rearrangements. Drawn from immuneACCESS, this table holds only the in-frame rearrangements with V and J called that TCRdb kept. Clones are partly lost; checked studies trace under half to an unresolved V gene and leave the rest unexplained. The DNA gave D and trimming, while V, J and clone size come from that table. This sample is represented by approximately 26,000 clones; roughly 79% of them were singletons. Jointly, the top ten make up more than 12% of the sample.

This clonotype was sampled from a man aged 80 or over with active or convalescent COVID-19. The chain is encoded by TRBV29-1 joined to TRBJ1-2, with 7 bases matching TRBD1. Sequencing used peripheral blood. The DNA reads as follows: TGCAGCGCCGGGACAGCTAAAAGCTACACCTTC. The encoded protein is CSAGTAKSYTF.